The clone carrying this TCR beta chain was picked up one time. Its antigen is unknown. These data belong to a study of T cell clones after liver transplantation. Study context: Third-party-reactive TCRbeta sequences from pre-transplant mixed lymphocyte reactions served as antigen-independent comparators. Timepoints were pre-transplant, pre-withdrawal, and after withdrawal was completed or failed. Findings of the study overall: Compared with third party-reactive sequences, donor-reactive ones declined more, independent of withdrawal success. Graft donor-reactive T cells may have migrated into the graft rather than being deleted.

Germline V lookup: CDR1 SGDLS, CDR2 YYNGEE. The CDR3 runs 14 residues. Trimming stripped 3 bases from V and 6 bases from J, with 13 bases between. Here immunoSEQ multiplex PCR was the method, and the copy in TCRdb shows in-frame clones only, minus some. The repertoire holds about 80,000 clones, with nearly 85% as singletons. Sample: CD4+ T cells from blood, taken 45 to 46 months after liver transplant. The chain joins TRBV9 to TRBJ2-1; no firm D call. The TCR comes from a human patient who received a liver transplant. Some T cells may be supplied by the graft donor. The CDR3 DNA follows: TGTGCCAGCAGCGCGACCAGGACCTCCAATGAGCAGTTCTTC. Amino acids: CASSATRTSNEQFF.